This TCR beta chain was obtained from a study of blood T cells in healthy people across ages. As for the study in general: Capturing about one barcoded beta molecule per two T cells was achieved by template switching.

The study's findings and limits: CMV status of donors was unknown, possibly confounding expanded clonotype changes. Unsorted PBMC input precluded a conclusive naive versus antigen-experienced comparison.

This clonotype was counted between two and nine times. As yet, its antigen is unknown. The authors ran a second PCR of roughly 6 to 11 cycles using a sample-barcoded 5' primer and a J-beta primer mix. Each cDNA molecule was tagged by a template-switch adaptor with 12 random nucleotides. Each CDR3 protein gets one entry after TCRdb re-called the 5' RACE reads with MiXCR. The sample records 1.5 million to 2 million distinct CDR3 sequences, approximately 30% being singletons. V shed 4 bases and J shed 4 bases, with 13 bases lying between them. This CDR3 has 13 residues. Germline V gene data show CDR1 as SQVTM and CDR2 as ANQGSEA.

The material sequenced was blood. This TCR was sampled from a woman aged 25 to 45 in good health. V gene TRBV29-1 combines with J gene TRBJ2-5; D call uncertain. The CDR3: CSVAPRLGETQYF. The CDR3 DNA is TGCAGCGTTGCTCCCAGGCTGGGAGAGACCCAGTACTTC.